What follows is one TCR beta chain and its context. Antigen specificity is unknown. This record comes from a study of cytomegalovirus exposure and HLA in healthy donors. Broader study findings: The authors judged a highly shared variant cluster likely a sequencing artifact. A later analysis found most CMV-associated TCR beta chains apparently HLA-restricted. There were some V segments, including TRBV6-2 and TRBV6-3, excluded as indistinguishable. Per a prior analysis, the majority of TCR beta V segments were productive roughly 90% or roughly 30% of the time.

CDR1 SEHNR and CDR2 FQNEAQ come from the germline V gene (reference sequence). The V end lost 2 bases, the J end lost 0 bases, and 8 bases lay between the germline ends. The CDR3 runs 14 residues. Primers for the PCR totalled 60 Vbeta and 13 Jbeta. Only in-frame clones appear in the TCRdb table, and some are missing; sequencing was by immunoSEQ multiplex PCR. There are roughly 200,000 clones in the sample; 60% to 80% occur only once, and 2.1% lies in the top ten. The TCR originated in a woman aged 25-40 years in good health and CMV-seropositive. The chain uses TRBV7-9 and TRBJ2-7; TRBD2 is a possible D gene (5 bases). The material sequenced was PBMCs. CDR3: CASSLSGSSYEQYF. The CDR3 coding sequence is TGTGCCAGCAGCTTAAGTGGGAGCTCCTACGAGCAGTACTTC.